Presented here are 2 T cell receptor beta chains from one specimen sequenced in a study of T cell changes during pregnancy in multiple sclerosis (dated by TCRdb to between 2018 and 2021). Library preparation used the immunoSEQ multiplex PCR assay. TCRdb took over this immuneACCESS table, retaining in-frame rearrangements with V and J assigned. Such tables are incomplete; in checked studies, under half of the missing clones stem from an unresolved V gene, and the remainder is unexplained. This sample comprises nearly 80,000 clones, around 94% of them detected only once. 0.21% of the sample is taken by the ten largest. Sequenced here: CD4+ T cells from peripheral blood mononuclear cells, sampled before pregnancy. All receptors come from a female donor with multiple sclerosis, enrolled in a pregnancy study.

The chain combines TRBV6-5 with TRBJ1-4; D remains ambiguous. This CDR3 region has 14 residues. CDR1 is MNHEY, CDR2 SVGAGI, per germline. The V end was cut by 8 bases, the J end by 0 bases, with 10 bases between. The CDR3 protein is CASGRTTTNEKLFF. CDR3 DNA: TGTGCCAGCGGCCGGACTACAACTAATGAAAAACTGTTTTTT.

The genes are TRBV13 and TRBJ2-1; 10 bases agree with TRBD2. Germline assignment: CDR1 PRHDT and CDR2 FYEKMQ (reference sequence). The CDR3 contains 13 residues. Trimming took 1 base from V and 15 from J; bases not matched to a gene: 6. The CDR3 sequence is CASSLVGTSVVFF. The CDR3 nucleotides are TGTGCCAGCAGCTTAGTTGGGACTAGCGTCGTGTTCTTC.